Reported below is one T cell receptor beta chain. Authors' data handling: Nucleated cell number was recorded as an estimate derived from reference gene primer amplification. Some clones are missing from TCRdb's copy, which holds only in-frame ones; the method was immunoSEQ multiplex PCR. D and trimming were read from the DNA, whereas the V and J calls and clone size are those reported in that table. The table has around 200,000 clones, about 85% seen once. This specimen belongs to a study of blood T cell repertoires in COVID-19. Study overall: Samples taken during acute and convalescent COVID-19 were collected in the United States, Italy and Spain. T cells, B-cell-depleted T cells, or PBMCs supplied cDNA or gDNA.

Germline V gene data show CDR1 as SGHRS and CDR2 as YFSETQ. This CDR3 comprises 13 residues. V dropped 4 bases and J dropped 7; count of bases not matched to a gene: 4. Sequenced material: peripheral blood. This sequence originates from a woman of 80 years or more with acute or convalescent COVID-19. This sequence joins TRBV5-1 and TRBJ2-1; TRBD2 matches at 8 bases. The CDR3 DNA sequence: TGCGCCAGCAGCAACCCTAGCGGGAATGAGCAGTTCTTC. Protein sequence: CASSNPSGNEQFF.